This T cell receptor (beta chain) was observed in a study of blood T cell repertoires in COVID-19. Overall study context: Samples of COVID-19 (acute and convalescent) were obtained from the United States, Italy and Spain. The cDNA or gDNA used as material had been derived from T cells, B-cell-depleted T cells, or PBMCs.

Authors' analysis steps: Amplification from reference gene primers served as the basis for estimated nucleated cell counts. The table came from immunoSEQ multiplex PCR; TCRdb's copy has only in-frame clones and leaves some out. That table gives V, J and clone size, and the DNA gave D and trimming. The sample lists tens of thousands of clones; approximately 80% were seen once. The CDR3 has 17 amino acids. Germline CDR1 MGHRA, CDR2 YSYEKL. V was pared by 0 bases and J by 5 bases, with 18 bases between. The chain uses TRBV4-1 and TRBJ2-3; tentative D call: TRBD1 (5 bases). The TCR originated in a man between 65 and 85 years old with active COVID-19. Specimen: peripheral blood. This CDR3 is CASSQDGALFRGDTQYF. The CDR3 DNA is TGCGCCAGCAGCCAAGATGGGGCTTTGTTCCGCGGAGATACGCAGTATTTT.